Detailed here is one TCR beta chain. Measured with immunoSEQ multiplex PCR; TCRdb has only the in-frame clones, and not every one. The sample has some 250,000 clones; about 79% are singletons. This specimen belongs to a study of blood T cell repertoires in COVID-19. Study-wide background: PBMCs, B-cell-depleted T cells, or T cells were the source of the cDNA or gDNA that made up the material.

Germline V gene sequence: CDR1 SGDLS, CDR2 YYNGEE. J was trimmed by 10 bases and V by 4 bases; bases with no gene match: 12. CDR3 length: 15 amino acids. This chain joins TRBV9 and TRBJ1-1, with TRBD1 matching over 11 bases. The material sequenced was peripheral blood. The clonotype comes from a woman aged 80 or over with acute or convalescent COVID-19. Here the CDR3 DNA reads TGTGCCAGCAGCCGGCGGACAGGGGGCGCGTTACCAGCTTTCTTT. This translates into CASSRRTGGALPAFF.